The rows below give T cell receptor beta chains drawn from one sample of a study of beta chain features in type 1 diabetes. Assay used: immunoSEQ multiplex PCR; TCRdb lists only in-frame clones, some missing. The sample records about 59,000 clones, over 50% being singletons. The sample was Tregs from blood. These TCRs come from a woman aged 18-30 years in good health. CDR3s include the opening cysteine and the closing phenylalanine or tryptophan. D genes are given only for firm matches. Some rows have no size entry. The others give once, few or many, or a class for an expanded clone.

abundance: -
d_gene: TRBD1
j_gene: TRBJ1-2
v_gene: TRBV6-4
len: 14
CDR3nt: TGTGCCAGCAGTGACTCGACAGGGGCGAGGGGCTACACCTTC
CDR3aa: CASSDSTGARGYTF

abundance: -
d_gene: -
j_gene: TRBJ2-3
v_gene: TRBV28
len: 12
CDR3nt: TGTGCCAGCAGTTTCGTGCTACCTACGCAGTATTTT
CDR3aa: CASSFVLPTQYF

abundance: -
d_gene: -
j_gene: TRBJ2-3
v_gene: TRBV6-1
len: 13
CDR3nt: TGTGCCAGCAGTGAAGTTGGGGCGGATACGCAGTATTTT
CDR3aa: CASSEVGADTQYF

abundance: -
d_gene: -
j_gene: TRBJ2-7
v_gene: TRBV4-1
len: 15
CDR3nt: TGCGCCAGCAGCCAAGAGGAGGACCCCTTCTACGAGCAGTACTTC
CDR3aa: CASSQEEDPFYEQYF

abundance: -
d_gene: TRBD2
j_gene: TRBJ2-3
v_gene: TRBV7-2
len: 17
CDR3nt: TGTGCCAGCAGCCAAAGCCAGCGGGGGGGCCGGACAGATACGCAGTATTTT
CDR3aa: CASSQSQRGGRTDTQYF

abundance: -
d_gene: -
j_gene: TRBJ2-5
v_gene: TRBV7-2
len: 14
CDR3nt: TGTGCCAGCAGCTTAGCCAGGTCAGAAGAGACCCAGTACTTC
CDR3aa: CASSLARSEETQYF

abundance: -
d_gene: -
j_gene: TRBJ2-7
v_gene: TRBV5-4
len: 14
CDR3nt: TGTGCCAGCAGCTTGGAGGCCAGGGACAACGAGCAGTACTTC
CDR3aa: CASSLEARDNEQYF

abundance: -
d_gene: -
j_gene: TRBJ2-5
v_gene: TRBV29-1
len: 12
CDR3nt: TGCAGCGTTGAAAGAGGGAGAGAGACCCAGTACTTC
CDR3aa: CSVERGRETQYF

abundance: -
d_gene: -
j_gene: TRBJ2-5
v_gene: TRBV4-3
len: 14
CDR3nt: TGCGCCAGCAGCCAAGGTCACGGCCAAGAGACCCAGTACTTC
CDR3aa: CASSQGHGQETQYF

abundance: -
d_gene: TRBD1
j_gene: TRBJ1-1
v_gene: TRBV5-1
len: 17
CDR3nt: TGCGCCAGCAGCAGGGGGACAGGGGGTGAATTGAACACTGAAGCTTTCTTT
CDR3aa: CASSRGTGGELNTEAFF

abundance: -
d_gene: -
j_gene: TRBJ1-1
v_gene: TRBV5-1
len: 14
CDR3nt: TGCGCCAGCAGCTTGGGGCAGGTGAACACTGAAGCTTTCTTT
CDR3aa: CASSLGQVNTEAFF

abundance: few
d_gene: -
j_gene: TRBJ2-6
v_gene: TRBV5-1
len: 14
CDR3nt: TGCGCCAGCAGTTGGTCAGTCGGGGCCAACGTCCTGACTTTC
CDR3aa: CASSWSVGANVLTF

abundance: -
d_gene: -
j_gene: TRBJ1-3
v_gene: TRBV7-8
len: 14
CDR3nt: TGTGCCAGCAGCTTCGGGGGCTCTGGAAACACCATATATTTT
CDR3aa: CASSFGGSGNTIYF

abundance: few
d_gene: -
j_gene: TRBJ2-3
v_gene: TRBV7-2
len: 16
CDR3nt: TGTGCCAGCAGCTTAGCCGGGACTCTTGGCACAGATACGCAGTATTTT
CDR3aa: CASSLAGTLGTDTQYF

abundance: few
d_gene: TRBD1
j_gene: TRBJ1-2
v_gene: TRBV29-1
len: 15
CDR3nt: TGCAGCGTTGAAAGAGACAGGGGCTTCAACTATGGCTACACCTTC
CDR3aa: CSVERDRGFNYGYTF

abundance: -
d_gene: TRBD1
j_gene: TRBJ2-1
v_gene: TRBV7-2
len: 14
CDR3nt: TGTGCCAGCAGCCCAGACAGGGTTCACAATGAGCAGTTCTTC
CDR3aa: CASSPDRVHNEQFF